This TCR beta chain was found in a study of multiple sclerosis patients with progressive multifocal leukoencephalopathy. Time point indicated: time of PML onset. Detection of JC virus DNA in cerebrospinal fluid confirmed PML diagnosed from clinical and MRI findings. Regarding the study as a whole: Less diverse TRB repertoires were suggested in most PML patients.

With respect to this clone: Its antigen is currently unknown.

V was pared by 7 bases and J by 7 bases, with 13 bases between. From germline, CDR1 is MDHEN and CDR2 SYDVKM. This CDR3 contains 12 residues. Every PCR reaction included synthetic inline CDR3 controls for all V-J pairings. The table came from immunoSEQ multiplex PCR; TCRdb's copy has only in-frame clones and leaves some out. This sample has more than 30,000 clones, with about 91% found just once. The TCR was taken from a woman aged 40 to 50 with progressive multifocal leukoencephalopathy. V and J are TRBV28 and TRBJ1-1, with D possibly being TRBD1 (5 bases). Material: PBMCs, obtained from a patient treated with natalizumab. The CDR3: CASNLGRGEAFF. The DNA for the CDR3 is TGTGCCAGCAATTTGGGTAGGGGTGAAGCTTTCTTT.